The 19 T cell receptor beta chains below were found in one sample sequenced in a study of cytomegalovirus exposure and HLA in healthy donors. The PCR was carried out with 60 Vbeta primers and 13 Jbeta primers. The assay was immunoSEQ multiplex PCR, and TCRdb's table has in-frame clones only and misses some. The sample shows roughly 98,000 clones, about three quarters of them seen only once. Sequencing was performed on PBMCs. The source of these receptors is a man in his forties or fifties in good health and CMV-seronegative.

The table lists this clone with a few counts. CDR3 in DNA: TGTGCCAGCAGCCTGACAGGGAATGGCTACACCTTC. This sequence encodes CASSLTGNGYTF. The genes are TRBV13 and TRBJ1-2; 7 positions agree with TRBD1. Looked up from germline, CDR1 is PRHDT and CDR2 is FYEKMQ (reference sequence). The junction had 3 bases not matched to a gene; V was cut back by 5 bases and J by 6 bases. The CDR3 covers 12 residues. The full variable domain, completed using reference TRBV13 and TRBJ1-2, is AAGVIQSPRHLIKEKRETATLKCYPIPRHDTVYWYQQGPGQDPQFLISFYEKMQSDKGSIPDRFSAQQFSDYHSELNMSSLELGDSALYFCASSLTGNGYTFGSGTRLTVV.

This chain links TRBV7-3 with TRBJ1-1; 7 nucleotides agree with TRBD1. The CDR3 loop spans 14 amino acids. Germline-derived CDR1 and CDR2 are SGHTA and FQGTGA. The junction had 7 bases not matched to a gene; V was cut back by 5 bases and J by 4 bases. CDR3 DNA: TGTGCCAGCAGCCCCGTGGCAGGGGGCACTGAAGCTTTCTTT. It translates to CASSPVAGGTEAFF.

The V gene is TRBV7-9, the J gene TRBJ2-1, with 13 positions matching TRBD2. V lost 6 bases, J lost 6 bases, and 5 bases stayed unmatched. The CDR3 contains 15 residues. Germline values: CDR1 SEHNR, CDR2 FQNEAQ (reference sequence). In DNA, the CDR3 is TGTGCCAGCAGGAAAACTAGCGGGGGGGCCAATGAGCAGTTCTTC. Its translation is CASRKTSGGANEQFF.

The genes are TRBV7-9 and TRBJ2-2, with D perhaps matching TRBD2 (6 bases). Germline V gene sequence: CDR1 SEHNR, CDR2 FQNEAQ (reference sequence). V dropped 5 bases and J dropped 4 bases, with 14 bases sitting between them. This CDR3 has 15 amino acids. Here the CDR3 reads CASSRGAVSTGELFF. The CDR3, as DNA: TGTGCCAGCAGCCGCGGGGCCGTGTCCACCGGGGAGCTGTTTTTT.

This clone occurred once. The chain combines TRBV11-2 with TRBJ1-5, with a weak D call TRBD1 (5 bases). The CDR3 consists of 14 residues. Germline lookup yields CDR1 SGHAT and CDR2 FQNNGV. The V and J ends lost 1 base and 4 bases respectively, with 8 bases between them. As DNA, the CDR3 is TGTGCCAGCAGCTTAGGTGGGGGGAATCAGCCCCAGCATTTT. This gives the protein CASSLGGGNQPQHF. The variable domain in full, with the rest retrieved from reference TRBV11-2 and TRBJ1-5, is EAGVAQSPRYKIIEKRQSVAFWCNPISGHATLYWYQQILGQGPKLLIQFQNNGVVDDSQLPKDRFSAERLKGVDSTLKIQPAKLEDSAVYLCASSLGGGNQPQHFGDGTRLSIL.

The chain employs TRBV5-4 and TRBJ1-6; 8 bases map to TRBD1. V trimming: 0 bases; J trimming: 10 bases; junction bases outside the gene matches: 9. CDR3 length equals 16 residues. CDR1 and CDR2 from the germline V gene are SGHNT and YYREEE (reference sequence). The CDR3 nucleotides are TGTGCCAGCAGCTTGGTGATCGGGACAGGCGGATCACCCCTCCACTTT. Translating gives CASSLVIGTGGSPLHF.

Note on this clone: The sample carries other DNA sequences with the same CDR3. This chain connects TRBV2 to TRBJ2-1, with 8 nucleotides matching TRBD1. The CDR3 sequence is 14 residues long. Germline V gene data show CDR1 as SNHLY and CDR2 as FYNNEI. The J segment lost 4 bases and the V segment lost 2 bases, leaving 1 base of the junction unmatched. The DNA for the CDR3 is TGTGCCAGCAGTGAACAGGGGGCTTACAATGAGCAGTTCTTC. The encoded protein is CASSEQGAYNEQFF.

The chain recombines TRBV5-4 with TRBJ2-5, with D maybe TRBD1 (5 bases). CDR3 length: 14 residues. CDR1 is SGHNT, CDR2 YYREEE, per germline (reference sequence). V lost 0 bases and J 3 bases, leaving 9 bases between the germline ends. CDR3 bases: TGTGCCAGCAGCTTGGAGACAGCCAAAGAGACCCAGTACTTC. Encoded protein: CASSLETAKETQYF.

The chain joins TRBV12-5 to TRBJ1-1; TRBD1 matches 9 bases. V lost 1 base to trimming and J lost 1 base; unmatched junction nucleotides: 4. The CDR3 contains 16 residues. Germline CDR1 and CDR2: LGHNT and FRNRAP. The CDR3 DNA follows: TGTGCTAGTGGTTTGGGTGGACAGGGGCCGAACACTGAAGCTTTCTTT. Its translation: CASGLGGQGPNTEAFF. Variable domain in full (rest from reference TRBV12-5 and TRBJ1-1): DARVTQTPRHKVTEMGQEVTMRCQPILGHNTVFWYRQTMMQGLELLAYFRNRAPLDDSGMPKDRFSAEMPDATLATLKIQPSEPRDSAVYFCASGLGGQGPNTEAFFGQGTRLTVV.

The V gene is TRBV19, the J gene TRBJ1-1, with TRBD1 matching 8 bases. CDR3 length: 15 residues. Per the germline V gene, CDR1 is LNHDA and CDR2 is SQIVND (reference sequence). V shed 5 bases and J 4 bases; nucleotides not matched to a gene: 9. The CDR3 loop reads CASSATGARSTEAFF. CDR3 DNA: TGTGCCAGTAGTGCGACAGGGGCTCGTTCCACTGAAGCTTTCTTT.

The chain combines TRBV6-1 with TRBJ2-2; 8 nucleotides match TRBD1. This CDR3 comprises 15 residues. Trimming removed 5 bases from V and 5 bases from J; junction bases left unmatched: 7. The germline gives CDR1 MNHNS, CDR2 SASEGT. CDR3 loop: CASSRTGKITGELFF. For the CDR3, the DNA is TGTGCCAGCAGTAGGACAGGGAAGATAACCGGGGAGCTGTTTTTT.

The chain links TRBV5-4 to TRBJ2-7, with D possibly TRBD2 on 6 matching bases. The CDR3 has 15 residues. From germline, CDR1 is SGHNT and CDR2 YYREEE (reference sequence). The V gene lost 4 bases and the J gene lost 2 bases, with 16 bases spanning the gap. CDR3 residues: CASSVPGTGAYEQYF. The CDR3 DNA sequence: TGTGCCAGCAGCGTCCCCGGGACGGGAGCCTACGAGCAGTACTTC.

This clone has more than one count but fewer than ten. V gene TRBV5-4 combines with J gene TRBJ2-7; D is possibly TRBD2 (5 bases). The germline V gene encodes CDR1 SGHNT and CDR2 YYREEE (reference sequence). V gave up 3 bases and J gave up 4 bases, with 11 bases separating them. The CDR3 loop spans 13 amino acids. CDR3 coding DNA: TGTGCCAGCAGCTCCCTGGGGAGTTACGAGCAGTACTTC. It encodes CASSSLGSYEQYF.

This rearrangement joins TRBV18 to TRBJ1-4, with D possibly matching TRBD1 (6 bases). Per germline, CDR1 KGHSH and CDR2 LQKENI. This CDR3 contains 13 residues. Between the trimmed V and J ends, which lost 4 bases and 6 bases, there was a span of 9 bases. The CDR3 reads CASSRGQDEKLFF. In nucleotides, the CDR3 is TGTGCCAGCTCACGGGGGCAGGATGAAAAACTGTTTTTT. Together with reference TRBV18 and TRBJ1-4, the CDR3 gives the full variable domain: NAGVMQNPRHLVRRRGQEARLRCSPMKGHSHVYWYRQLPEEGLKFMVYLQKENIIDESGMPKERFSAEFPKEGPSILRIQQVVRGDSAAYFCASSRGQDEKLFFGSGTQLSVL.

The J gene is TRBJ1-5, the V gene TRBV7-9; D ambiguous. The CDR3 is 12 amino acids. V lost 5 bases to trimming and J lost 4 bases, with 6 bases between them. CDR1 is SEHNR and CDR2 is FQNEAQ in the germline V gene (reference sequence). CDR3 DNA: TGTGCCAGCAGCAACAATAATCAGCCCCAGCATTTT. It encodes CASSNNNQPQHF. The whole variable domain, remainder taken from reference TRBV7-9 and TRBJ1-5, is DTGVSQNPRHKITKRGQNVTFRCDPISEHNRLYWYRQTLGQGPEFLTYFQNEAQLEKSRLLSDRFSAERPKGSFSTLEIQRTEQGDSAMYLCASSNNNQPQHFGDGTRLSIL.

The V and J genes are TRBV19 and TRBJ1-6, with D maybe TRBD1 (6 bases). The CDR3 is made up of 14 amino acids. Germline values: CDR1 LNHDA, CDR2 SQIVND (reference sequence). V was trimmed by 8 bases and J by 10 bases, leaving 18 bases between them. The CDR3 DNA reads TGTGCCAGTCGAAAGGGGGTAGGGGTCTCACCCCTCCACTTT. It specifies CASRKGVGVSPLHF.

The gene calls are TRBV7-2 and TRBJ2-1, with 11 bases that match TRBD2. The V segment lost 3 bases and the J segment 6 bases; nucleotides outside the gene matches: 16. The germline gives CDR1 SGHTA, CDR2 FQGNSA. This CDR3 is built from 19 residues. CDR3 region: CASSFMRLAGGQSFNEQFF. CDR3 sequence (DNA): TGTGCCAGCAGCTTTATGCGCCTAGCGGGGGGCCAGAGTTTCAATGAGCAGTTCTTC. Full variable domain (missing parts from reference TRBV7-2 and TRBJ2-1): GAGVSQSPSNKVTEKGKDVELRCDPISGHTALYWYRQSLGQGLEFLIYFQGNSAPDKSGLPSDRFSAERTGGSVSTLTIQRTQQEDSAVYLCASSFMRLAGGQSFNEQFFGPGTRLTVL.

This chain links TRBV7-9 with TRBJ2-2; 8 nucleotides agree with TRBD2. The V gene's germline CDR1 is SEHNR and CDR2 FQNEAQ (reference sequence). The V and J ends lost 8 bases and 4 bases, in that order; junction bases with no gene match: 6. The CDR3 runs to 14 residues. CDR3 region: CASRRGGRTGELFF. CDR3 DNA: TGTGCCAGCCGACGCGGGGGGCGCACCGGGGAGCTGTTTTTT. Supplemented by reference TRBV7-9 and TRBJ2-2, the full variable domain reads DTGVSQNPRHKITKRGQNVTFRCDPISEHNRLYWYRQTLGQGPEFLTYFQNEAQLEKSRLLSDRFSAERPKGSFSTLEIQRTEQGDSAMYLCASRRGGRTGELFFGEGSRLTVL.

Notes on this clone: Other nucleotide sequences in the sample specify the same CDR3. This chain links TRBV5-6 with TRBJ2-3; TRBD2 matches at 8 bases. This CDR3 region has 16 residues. Trimming removed 0 bases from V and 0 bases from J; junction bases left unmatched: 3. Germline loops: CDR1 SGHDT, CDR2 YYEEEE. Here the CDR3 reads CASSLGAGASTDTQYF. The CDR3 DNA reads as TGTGCCAGCAGCTTGGGAGCGGGGGCGAGCACAGATACGCAGTATTTT.